This T cell receptor (beta chain) was recorded in a study of early T cells in non-severe SARS-CoV-2 infection. Study details: The sequenced material was bulk RNA from unsorted whole blood, and its chains were unpaired.

A few counts support this clonotype. Individual cDNA molecules were tagged with unique molecular identifiers, the study reported. TCRdb re-analysed the 5' RACE reads in MiXCR, keeping a single row per CDR3 protein. This sample has tens of thousands of distinct CDR3 sequences, with around 11% found just once. This CDR3 region has 16 residues. V dropped 6 bases and J dropped 2; count of bases not matched to a gene: 11. Germline V gene lookup returns CDR1 ENHRY and CDR2 SYGVKD. This rearrangement joins TRBV10-3 to TRBJ2-3; 7 bases align to TRBD1. This TCR came from an adult who was a healthcare worker with PCR-confirmed SARS-CoV-2 infection or an uninfected control (not recorded which). Sequences were obtained from whole blood. CDR3 residues: CAIRTGTGQTTDTQYF. Written as DNA, the CDR3 is TGTGCCATCAGGACGGGTACGGGACAGACCACAGATACGCAGTATTTT.